This TCR beta chain stems from a study of shared clonotypes between healthy human individuals. About this clone: Germline and junction disagree at one end, which may indicate a read error.

The germline V gene encodes CDR1 WNHNN and CDR2 SYGVQD (reference sequence). The CDR3 contains 14 residues. Produced via immunoSEQ multiplex PCR; TCRdb's table is partial and in-frame only. The repertoire holds millions of clones, with 95% as singletons. V usage is TRBV10-1 and J usage is TRBJ2-7; TRBD1 matches at 9 bases. Specimen: naive CD4+ T cells sorted from blood. The sample's subset: CD45RA+ positively selected. This receptor was taken from a man aged 18 to 35 in good health. This chain's CDR3 is CASSETGGSHEQYF. CDR3 DNA sequence: TGCGCCAGCAGTGAGACAGGGGGCTCCCACGAGCAGTACTTC.